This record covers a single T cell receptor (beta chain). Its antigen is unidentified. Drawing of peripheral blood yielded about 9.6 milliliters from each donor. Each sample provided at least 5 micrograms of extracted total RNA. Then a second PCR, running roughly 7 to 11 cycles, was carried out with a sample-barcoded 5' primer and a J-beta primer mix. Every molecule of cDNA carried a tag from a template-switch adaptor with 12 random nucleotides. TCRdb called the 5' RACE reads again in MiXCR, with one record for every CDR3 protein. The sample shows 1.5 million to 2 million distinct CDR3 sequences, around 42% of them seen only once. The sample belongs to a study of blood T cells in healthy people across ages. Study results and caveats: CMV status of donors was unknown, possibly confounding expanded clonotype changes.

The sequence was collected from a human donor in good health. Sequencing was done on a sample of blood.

As DNA, the CDR3 is TGTGCCAGCAGTTCGCCCAGCGGGGTAGCGGATACGCAGTATTTT. Protein product: CASSSPSGVADTQYF. The gene calls are TRBV6-6 and TRBJ2-3; 7 bases fit TRBD2. The V gene end was trimmed by 4 bases and the J gene end by 6 bases; junction bases not matched to a gene: 10. The CDR3 runs to 15 residues. Germline assignment: CDR1 MNHNY and CDR2 SVGAGI (reference sequence).